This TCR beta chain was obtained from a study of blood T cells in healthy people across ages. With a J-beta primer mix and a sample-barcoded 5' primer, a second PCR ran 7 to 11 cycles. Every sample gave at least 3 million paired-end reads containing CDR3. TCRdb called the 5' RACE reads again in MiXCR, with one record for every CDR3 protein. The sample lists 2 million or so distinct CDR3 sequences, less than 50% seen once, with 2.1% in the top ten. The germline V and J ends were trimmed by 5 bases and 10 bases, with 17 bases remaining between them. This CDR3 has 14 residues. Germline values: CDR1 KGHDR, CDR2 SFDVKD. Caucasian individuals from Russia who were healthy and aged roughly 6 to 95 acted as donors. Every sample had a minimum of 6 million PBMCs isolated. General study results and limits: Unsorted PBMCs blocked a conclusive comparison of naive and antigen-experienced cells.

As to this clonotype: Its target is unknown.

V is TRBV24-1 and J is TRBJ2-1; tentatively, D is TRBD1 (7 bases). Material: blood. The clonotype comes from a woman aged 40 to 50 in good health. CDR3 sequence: CATSGPGGGGEQFF. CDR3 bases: TGTGCCACCAGTGGTCCCGGAGGAGGGGGCGAGCAGTTCTTC.